Sequencing of this T cell receptor (beta chain) was carried out in a study of OX40 agonist ivuxolimab in advanced cancers. Study-wide background: Hepatocellular carcinoma, melanoma, renal cell or head and neck cancer affected the dose-escalation patients. Three patients got partial responses; one had hepatocellular carcinoma and two had cutaneous melanoma.

Only in-frame clones appear in the TCRdb table, and some are missing; sequencing was by immunoSEQ multiplex PCR. The table shows 74,000 or so clones, with more than 75% occurring only once. Patients were excluded for autoimmune disease history or systemic immunosuppression. This clone was seen only a few times. The CDR3 sequence is 14 residues long. V lost 5 bases and J 1 base, leaving 11 bases between the germline ends. From germline, CDR1 is LNHDA and CDR2 SQIVND (reference sequence). The sequence was obtained from an adult with an advanced solid tumor such as melanoma, head and neck, liver or kidney cancer. The sequenced sample was CD4+ or CD8+ T cells sorted from blood, obtained in a trial of the OX40 agonist ivuxolimab. The chain has TRBV19 and TRBJ1-1; D might be TRBD1 (6 bases). The CDR3 spells CASSWGPGNTEAFF. DNA for the CDR3: TGTGCCAGTAGTTGGGGGCCAGGGAACACTGAAGCTTTCTTT. Drawing the rest from reference TRBV19 and TRBJ1-1, the complete variable domain is DGGITQSPKYLFRKEGQNVTLSCEQNLNHDAMYWYRQDPGQGLRLIYYSQIVNDFQKGDIAEGYSVSREKKESFPLTVTSAQKNPTAFYLCASSWGPGNTEAFFGQGTRLTVV.